The clone carrying this T cell receptor (beta chain) was recorded at least ten times. Its antigen is unknown. V was shortened by 5 bases and J by 1 base, with 14 bases between the two germline ends. The CDR3 has 14 amino acids. From germline, CDR1 is DFQATT and CDR2 SNEGSKA (reference sequence). The sample originates from a study of T-cell reconstitution after alpha-beta-depleted transplantation in children. The study, taken as a whole, reports: Alpha-beta T cells about two months after transplant reportedly derived from several hundred expanded graft clones. Surviving recipient T cells and thymic progenitors accounted for the high day-60 TCRbeta diversity observed in some patients. One year post-transplant, T-cell counts and diversity were largely derived from T cells produced anew.

Preparation of the TCRbeta library involved a method that used unique molecular identifiers. TCRdb independently ran MiXCR on the PCR reads; one entry per CDR3 protein. The sample lists approximately 270,000 distinct CDR3 sequences; around 25% were seen once. This sample comprised PBMCs, mostly from graft donor cells, obtained 360 days after TCRalphabeta/CD19-depleted stem cell transplant. The genes are TRBV20-1 and TRBJ1-1, with D hard to call. The source of this sequence is a female patient between 2 and 15 years old who had a stem cell transplant for congenital amegakaryocytic thrombocytopenia, so the T cells may come from the graft donor. CDR3 sequence (DNA): TGCAGTGCTTTGTCTCTCGGGCGGAACACTGAAGCTTTCTTT. It translates to CSALSLGRNTEAFF.